The 26 T cell receptor beta chains listed next were all sequenced from one sample in a study of blood T cell repertoires in COVID-19. TCRdb's table, derived via immunoSEQ multiplex PCR, lists solely in-frame clones and lacks some. The table has roughly 280,000 clones, 86% seen once. Sequenced input: peripheral blood. Receptor source: a young man with active or convalescent COVID-19.

This clone was counted a single time. The chain carries TRBV6-5 and TRBJ1-3; no firm D call. Trimming cost V 6 bases and J 4 bases, with 10 bases left between them. CDR1 and CDR2 from the germline V gene are MNHEY and SVGAGI. The CDR3 extends over 13 amino acids. CDR3 loop: CASRLGGGNTIYF. The CDR3 DNA reads TGTGCCAGCAGGCTCGGCGGGGGAAACACCATATATTTT.

The chain carries TRBV19 and TRBJ2-3, with 8 bases that match TRBD2. Germline V gene data show CDR1 as LNHDA and CDR2 as SQIVND (reference sequence). The CDR3 consists of 16 residues. J gave up 0 bases and V 4 bases, and 6 bases lay outside the gene matches. CDR3 residues: CASSKPGTRSTDTQYF. CDR3 coding DNA: TGTGCCAGTAGTAAGCCCGGGACTAGGAGCACAGATACGCAGTATTTT.

This clone has only one observation. The rearrangement uses TRBV5-1 and TRBJ2-5, with D perhaps TRBD1 (5 bases). The length of the CDR3 is 13 residues. Germline V gene lookup returns CDR1 SGHRS and CDR2 YFSETQ. Trimming took 4 bases from V and 2 from J, leaving 9 bases between them. The CDR3 reads CASSPTVQETQYF. As DNA, the CDR3 is TGCGCCAGCAGCCCGACAGTTCAAGAGACCCAGTACTTC.

This clone has more than one count but fewer than ten. The V gene is TRBV27, the J gene TRBJ1-2; D possibly corresponds to TRBD1 (5 bases). CDR3 length equals 13 residues. CDR1 is MNHEY, CDR2 SMNVEV, per germline (reference sequence). V was trimmed by 7 bases and J by 8 bases, leaving 17 bases between them. The CDR3, as DNA: TGTGCCAGCAACAGCTGGGGGGGGACGGGCTACACCTTC. It translates to CASNSWGGTGYTF.

V is TRBV3-1 (or the pseudogene TRBV3-2) and J is TRBJ2-7, with 8 bases aligning to TRBD2. The CDR3 sequence is 16 residues long. From germline, CDR1 is LGHDT and CDR2 YNNKEL (reference sequence). The junction had 4 bases not matched to a gene; V was cut back by 0 bases and J by 0 bases. The CDR3 region has the DNA TGTGCCAGCAGCCAAGATATCAGCGGGAGCTCCTACGAGCAGTACTTC. Protein: CASSQDISGSSYEQYF.

The gene calls are TRBV9 and TRBJ2-7; 9 positions match TRBD2. The junction had 4 bases not matched to a gene; V was cut back by 1 base and J by 5 bases. The CDR3 contains 14 residues. Germline V gives CDR1 SGDLS, CDR2 YYNGEE. CDR3 sequence (DNA): TGTGCCAGCAGCGTAAGTGCGGGAGGGCACGAGCAGTACTTC. Translated, it gives CASSVSAGGHEQYF.

The gene calls are TRBV5-6 and TRBJ2-3; TRBD1 matches 8 bases. Germline CDR1 is SGHDT and CDR2 is YYEEEE. Trimming at V came to 0 bases and at J to 3 bases, leaving 6 bases not matched to a gene. This CDR3 comprises 16 residues. The CDR3 protein is CASSLGTGLKTDTQYF. CDR3 bases: TGTGCCAGCAGCTTGGGGACAGGGCTAAAAACAGATACGCAGTATTTT.

Only a few counts were recorded for this clone. J is TRBJ1-2 and V is TRBV5-8; D ambiguous. The CDR3 is made up of 13 amino acids. Germline assignment: CDR1 SGHTS and CDR2 YDEGEE. V gave up 2 bases and J gave up 3 bases, with 8 bases separating them. DNA for the CDR3: TGTGCCAGCAGCTTCTGGCAGGACTATGGCTACACCTTC. Its translation is CASSFWQDYGYTF. The full variable domain, with the rest looked up from reference TRBV5-8 and TRBJ1-2, is EAGVTQSPTHLIKTRGQQATLRCSPISGHTSVYWYQQALGLGLQFLLWYDEGEERNRGNFPPRFSGRQFPNYSSELNVNALELEDSALYLCASSFWQDYGYTFGSGTRLTVV.

The V gene is TRBV5-6, the J gene TRBJ1-1; 8 positions match TRBD1. The CDR3 totals 12 residues. CDR1 is SGHDT and CDR2 is YYEEEE in the germline V gene. J gave up 8 bases and V 4 bases, and 4 bases lay outside the gene matches. In DNA form, the CDR3 reads TGTGCCAGCAGCAGCCGGGACAGGGAAGCTTTCTTT. It is translated as CASSSRDREAFF.

The chain links TRBV28 to TRBJ2-4; 7 bases are shared with TRBD1. Germline values: CDR1 MDHEN, CDR2 SYDVKM. V dropped 3 bases and J dropped 9; count of bases not matched to a gene: 2. The CDR3 has 12 amino acids. The chain's CDR3 is CASSFSGGIQYF. Here the CDR3 DNA reads TGTGCCAGCAGTTTCTCAGGGGGCATTCAGTACTTC.

CDR3 loop: CASTPFGTSGQETQYF. The CDR3 DNA is TGTGCCAGTACCCCCTTTGGGACTAGCGGACAAGAGACCCAGTACTTC. This chain uses TRBV19 with TRBJ2-5, with TRBD2 identical over 11 bases. This CDR3 region has 16 residues. Germline V gives CDR1 LNHDA, CDR2 SQIVND (reference sequence). Trimming removed 7 bases from V and 2 bases from J; junction bases left unmatched: 9.

The V gene is TRBV7-2, the J gene TRBJ1-6; 7 bases map to TRBD1. The ends lost 5 bases at V and 7 bases at J; junction bases unmatched: 8. The CDR3 has 15 residues. CDR1 and CDR2 from the germline V gene are SGHTA and FQGNSA. The CDR3 sequence is CASSPHVGGNSPLHF. Here the CDR3 DNA reads TGTGCCAGCAGCCCCCACGTAGGGGGCAATTCACCCCTCCACTTT.

The genes are TRBV2 and TRBJ2-2; D ambiguous. Trimming removed 8 bases from V and 9 bases from J, with 16 bases in between. This CDR3 spans 13 amino acids. The germline V gene has CDR1 SNHLY and CDR2 FYNNEI. The CDR3 spells CASGQSWFRELFF. CDR3 in DNA: TGTGCCAGCGGGCAGTCCTGGTTCCGGGAGCTGTTTTTT.

The rearrangement uses TRBV7-9 and TRBJ2-7; 10 bases are shared with TRBD2. The CDR3 consists of 15 residues. The germline gives CDR1 SEHNR, CDR2 FQNEAQ (reference sequence). Losses at the gene ends were 2 bases for V and 7 bases for J; bases not matched to a gene: 8. CDR3 sequence reads: CASSLRLAGVGEQYF. In DNA form, the CDR3 reads TGTGCCAGCAGCTTACGGCTAGCGGGGGTGGGAGAGCAGTACTTC. The complete variable domain, with remaining parts taken from reference TRBV7-9 and TRBJ2-7, reads DTGVSQNPRHKITKRGQNVTFRCDPISEHNRLYWYRQTLGQGPEFLTYFQNEAQLEKSRLLSDRFSAERPKGSFSTLEIQRTEQGDSAMYLCASSLRLAGVGEQYFGPGTRLTVT.

CDR3 DNA sequence: TGTGCCAGTAGTATAGGGGGACAGGGTCTTGAGCAGTTCTTC. Translated, it gives CASSIGGQGLEQFF. The chain couples TRBV19 to TRBJ2-1, with TRBD1 identical over 9 bases. This CDR3 contains 14 residues. V shed 1 base and J 9 bases; nucleotides not matched to a gene: 4. CDR1 is LNHDA and CDR2 is SQIVND in the germline V gene (reference sequence).

The V gene is TRBV12-3 or TRBV12-4, the J gene TRBJ1-1; 7 nucleotides align to TRBD1. This CDR3 has 13 residues. Trimming cost V 9 bases and J 6 bases; bases outside gene matches: 10. CDR3 in amino acids: CASRQGRFAEAFF. CDR3 sequence (DNA): TGTGCCAGTAGACAGGGAAGGTTCGCTGAAGCTTTCTTT.

This chain joins TRBV7-8 and TRBJ1-1; unclear D gene. Trimming pared 5 bases from V and 4 bases from J, leaving 11 bases between. This CDR3 contains 13 residues. Germline CDR1 reads SGHVS; CDR2 reads FQNEAQ. CDR3 DNA sequence: TGTGCCAGCAGCAAGATGGCGGGCACTGAAGCTTTCTTT. It codes for CASSKMAGTEAFF.

The chain has TRBV5-4 and TRBJ1-2, with 7 nucleotides matching TRBD1. CDR1 and CDR2 from the germline V gene are SGHNT and YYREEE (reference sequence). J gave up 6 bases and V 0 bases, and 5 bases lay outside the gene matches. The length of the CDR3 is 14 residues. CDR3 in DNA: TGTGCCAGCAGCTTGGAAAGGGGGCGAGATGGCTACACCTTC. It translates to CASSLERGRDGYTF.

The count of this clone is one. The chain uses TRBV7-9 and TRBJ1-4, with D maybe TRBD1 (5 bases). Germline V lookup: CDR1 SEHNR, CDR2 FQNEAQ (reference sequence). The CDR3 has 14 residues. V was cut by 4 bases and J by 6 bases, with 12 bases left in between. The CDR3 region has the DNA TGTGCCAGCAGCTACAGGCCGGGAGATGAAAAACTGTTTTTT. It encodes CASSYRPGDEKLFF.

The gene calls are TRBV29-1 and TRBJ2-7; weak D call: TRBD2 (5 bases). V was shortened by 3 bases and J by 2 bases, with 8 bases between the two germline ends. Per the germline V gene, CDR1 is SQVTM and CDR2 is ANQGSEA. The CDR3 runs to 12 residues. The CDR3 spells CSVEDGTYEQYF. CDR3 DNA sequence: TGCAGCGTTGAGGACGGGACCTACGAGCAGTACTTC.

The chain links TRBV3-1 (or the pseudogene TRBV3-2) to TRBJ1-1; 7 bases agree with TRBD1. The CDR3 is 15 residues long. With V trimmed by 4 bases and J by 5 bases, 10 bases remained unmatched. Germline V gives CDR1 LGHDT, CDR2 YNNKEL (reference sequence). Written as DNA, the CDR3 is TGTGCCAGCAGCCTACATAGCCCACAGGGGACTGAAGCTTTCTTT. It yields the protein CASSLHSPQGTEAFF.

This sequence joins TRBV7-9 and TRBJ2-7, with TRBD1 as a possible D gene (5 bases). CDR1 SEHNR and CDR2 FQNEAQ come from the germline V gene (reference sequence). The length of the CDR3 is 14 residues. V was shortened by 1 base and J by 2 bases, with 9 bases between the two germline ends. This CDR3 reads CASSLGVGAYEQYF. In DNA, the CDR3 is TGTGCCAGCAGCTTAGGGGTAGGGGCCTACGAGCAGTACTTC.

The J gene is TRBJ2-5, the V gene TRBV6-6; the D gene is possibly TRBD2 (6 bases). The CDR3 loop spans 16 amino acids. Germline V gene lookup returns CDR1 MNHNY and CDR2 SVGAGI (reference sequence). Trimming removed 6 bases from V and 4 bases from J, with 21 bases in between. CDR3 nucleotide sequence: TGTGCCAGCAGATCCCCTCGGGCGGGGACTCGAGAGACCCAGTACTTC. It yields the protein CASRSPRAGTRETQYF.

The genes are TRBV11-2 and TRBJ2-7, with D possibly being TRBD2 (7 bases). Germline V gives CDR1 SGHAT, CDR2 FQNNGV. CDR3 length: 16 amino acids. Trimming removed 4 bases at V and 2 bases at J, with 18 bases between. CDR3 in DNA: TGTGCCAGCAGCTCGGTCCGGGGGGACAAGGCCTACGAGCAGTACTTC. Protein: CASSSVRGDKAYEQYF.

V usage is TRBV6-5 and J usage is TRBJ1-2; TRBD1 might be the D (5 bases). V lost 0 bases, J lost 4 bases, and 12 bases lay in between. The length of the CDR3 is 15 residues. Looked up from germline, CDR1 is MNHEY and CDR2 is SVGAGI. CDR3 protein: CASSYSGAGTYGYTF. CDR3 DNA sequence: TGTGCCAGCAGTTACTCAGGGGCGGGGACCTATGGCTACACCTTC.

V is TRBV7-2 and J is TRBJ2-5; D ambiguous. Trimming pared 5 bases from V and 4 bases from J, leaving 17 bases between. The CDR3 is made up of 15 amino acids. In germline, CDR1 is SGHTA, CDR2 FQGNSA. CDR3 sequence: CASSPVAGEIETQYF. The DNA for the CDR3 is TGTGCCAGCAGCCCGGTCGCCGGTGAAATAGAGACCCAGTACTTC.